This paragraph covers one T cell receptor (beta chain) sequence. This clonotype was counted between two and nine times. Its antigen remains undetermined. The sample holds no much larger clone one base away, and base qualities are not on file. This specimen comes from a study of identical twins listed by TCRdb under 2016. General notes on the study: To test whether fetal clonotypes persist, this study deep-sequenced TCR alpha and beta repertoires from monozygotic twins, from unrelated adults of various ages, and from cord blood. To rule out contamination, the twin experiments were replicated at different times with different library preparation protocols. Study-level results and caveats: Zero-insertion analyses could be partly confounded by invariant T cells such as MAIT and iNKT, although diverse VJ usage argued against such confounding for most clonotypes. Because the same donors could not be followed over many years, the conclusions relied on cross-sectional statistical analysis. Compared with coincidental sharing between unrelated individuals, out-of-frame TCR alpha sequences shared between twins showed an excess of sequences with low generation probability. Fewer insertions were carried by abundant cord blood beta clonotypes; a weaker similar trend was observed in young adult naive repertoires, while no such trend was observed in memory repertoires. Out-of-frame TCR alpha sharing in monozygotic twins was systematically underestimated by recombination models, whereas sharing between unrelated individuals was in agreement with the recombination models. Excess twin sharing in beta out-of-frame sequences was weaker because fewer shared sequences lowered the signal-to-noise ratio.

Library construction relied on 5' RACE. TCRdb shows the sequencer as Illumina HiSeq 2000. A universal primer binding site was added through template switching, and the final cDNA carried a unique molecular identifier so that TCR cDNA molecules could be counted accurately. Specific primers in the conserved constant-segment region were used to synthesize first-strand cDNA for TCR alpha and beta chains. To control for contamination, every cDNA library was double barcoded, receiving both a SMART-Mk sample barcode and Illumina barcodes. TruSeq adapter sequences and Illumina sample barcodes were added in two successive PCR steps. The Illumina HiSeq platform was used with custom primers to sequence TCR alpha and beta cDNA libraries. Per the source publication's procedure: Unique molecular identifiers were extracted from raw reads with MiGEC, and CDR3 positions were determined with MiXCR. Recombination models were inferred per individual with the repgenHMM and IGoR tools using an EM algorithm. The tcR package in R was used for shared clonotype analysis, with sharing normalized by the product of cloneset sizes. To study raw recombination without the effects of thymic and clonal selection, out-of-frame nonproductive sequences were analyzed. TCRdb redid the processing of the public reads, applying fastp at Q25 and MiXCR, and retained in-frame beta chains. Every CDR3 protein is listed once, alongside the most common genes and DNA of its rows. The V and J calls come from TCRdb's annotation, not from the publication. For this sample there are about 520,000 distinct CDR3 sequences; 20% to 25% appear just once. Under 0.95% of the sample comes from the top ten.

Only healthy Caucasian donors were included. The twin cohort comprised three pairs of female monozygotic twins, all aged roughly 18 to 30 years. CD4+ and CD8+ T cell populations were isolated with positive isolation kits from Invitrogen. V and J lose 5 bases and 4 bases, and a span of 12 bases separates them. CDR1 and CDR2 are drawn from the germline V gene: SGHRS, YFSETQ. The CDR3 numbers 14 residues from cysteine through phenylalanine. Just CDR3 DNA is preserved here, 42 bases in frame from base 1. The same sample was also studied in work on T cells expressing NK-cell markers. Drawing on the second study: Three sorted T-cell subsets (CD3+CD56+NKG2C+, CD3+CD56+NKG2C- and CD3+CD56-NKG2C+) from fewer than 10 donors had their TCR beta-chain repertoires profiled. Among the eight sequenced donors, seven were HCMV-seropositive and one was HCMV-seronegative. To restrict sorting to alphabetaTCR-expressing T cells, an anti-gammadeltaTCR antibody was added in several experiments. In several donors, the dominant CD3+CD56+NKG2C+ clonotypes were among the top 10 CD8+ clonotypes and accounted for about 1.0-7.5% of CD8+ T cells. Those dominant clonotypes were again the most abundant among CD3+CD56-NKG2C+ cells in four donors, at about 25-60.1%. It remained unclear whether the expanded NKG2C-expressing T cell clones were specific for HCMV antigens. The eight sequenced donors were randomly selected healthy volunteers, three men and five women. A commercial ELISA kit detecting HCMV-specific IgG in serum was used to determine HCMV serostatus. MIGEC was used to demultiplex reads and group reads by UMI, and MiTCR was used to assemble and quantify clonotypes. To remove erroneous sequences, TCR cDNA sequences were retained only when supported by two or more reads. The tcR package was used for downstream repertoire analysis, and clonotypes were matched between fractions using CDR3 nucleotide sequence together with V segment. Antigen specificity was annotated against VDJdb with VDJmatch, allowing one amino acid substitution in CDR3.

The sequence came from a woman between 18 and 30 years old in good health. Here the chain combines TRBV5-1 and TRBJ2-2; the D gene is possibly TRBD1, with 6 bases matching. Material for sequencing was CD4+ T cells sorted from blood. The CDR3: CASSYSGATGELFF. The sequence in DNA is TGCGCCAGCAGTTATTCAGGGGCCACCGGGGAGCTGTTTTTT.